These 17 T cell receptor beta chains were all obtained from the same sample, sequenced in a study of graft-versus-host responses after intestinal transplantation. TCRdb's table, derived via immunoSEQ multiplex PCR, lists solely in-frame clones and lacks some. The data contain about 85,000 clones, approximately 89% of them singletons. Their antigens remain unidentified. Sequenced material: unstimulated CD8+ T cells sorted from spleen or lymph node cells, taken before transplant. Every receptor here comes from a human donor who was the organ donor for an intestinal transplant.

The chain links TRBV9 to TRBJ1-4; a weak D match, TRBD1 (5 bases). CDR1 and CDR2 (germline): SGDLS, YYNGEE. Trimming shortened V by 6 bases and J by 7 bases, and 25 bases separated the two germline ends. The CDR3 contains 17 residues. As DNA, the CDR3 is TGTGCCAGCACGCTACGCCCGAGGGGCCAGGTGGTTGAAAAACTGTTTTTT. This sequence encodes CASTLRPRGQVVEKLFF.

The CDR3 sequence: CASSFYIRGRLWSYTF. The CDR3 nucleotides read TGTGCCAGCAGCTTTTATATCAGGGGACGACTATGGAGCTACACCTTC. The J gene is TRBJ1-2, the V gene TRBV5-4; TRBD1 is a possible D gene (6 bases). The CDR3 runs 16 residues. Germline V gene data show CDR1 as SGHNT and CDR2 as YYREEE (reference sequence). Deletions cut 2 bases from V and 9 bases from J, with 23 bases between.

V and J are TRBV9 and TRBJ2-1, with 10 bases matching TRBD2. Trimming took 4 bases from V and 4 from J; bases not matched to a gene: 5. Germline loops: CDR1 SGDLS, CDR2 YYNGEE. The CDR3 is 15 residues long. DNA for the CDR3: TGTGCCAGCAGCCCCACTAGCGGGACTTACAATGAGCAGTTCTTC. Protein sequence: CASSPTSGTYNEQFF.

The chain is built from TRBV4-1 and TRBJ1-3; perhaps TRBD1 as D (6 bases). V was clipped by 0 bases and J by 5 bases, with 8 bases between them. The CDR3 has 14 amino acids. Germline V gene sequence: CDR1 MGHRA, CDR2 YSYEKL. The CDR3 DNA follows: TGCGCCAGCAGCCAAGAGAGGGGGAGAAACACCATATATTTT. It yields the protein CASSQERGRNTIYF.

Concerning this clone itself: Compared with germline, one end of the junction differs, possibly owing to a read error. The V gene is TRBV16, the J gene TRBJ1-2; D unclear. The germline gives CDR1 KGHSY, CDR2 FQNENV. The CDR3 spans 14 residues. The DNA for the CDR3 is TGTGCCAGCAGCCCCGCGTTAGTGTACTACGGCTACACCTTC. It is translated as CASSPALVYYGYTF.

The chain couples TRBV12-5 to TRBJ2-1; D gene unclear. The CDR3 loop spans 11 amino acids. The germline V gene encodes CDR1 LGHNT and CDR2 FRNRAP. Trimming pared 5 bases from V and 7 bases from J, leaving 6 bases between. CDR3 coding DNA: TGTGCTAGTGGTCGTCCTAATGAGCAGTTCTTC. As protein: CASGRPNEQFF.

The genes are TRBV29-1 and TRBJ2-2; D is unclear. CDR1 and CDR2 from the germline V gene are SQVTM and ANQGSEA. V shed 4 bases and J shed 2 bases, with 17 bases lying between them. CDR3 length: 16 amino acids. CDR3 sequence: CSVARLADQNTGELFF. CDR3 nucleotides: TGCAGCGTTGCAAGGTTGGCGGATCAAAACACCGGGGAGCTGTTTTTT.

J is TRBJ2-5 and V is TRBV29-1; D uncertain. CDR1 is SQVTM, CDR2 ANQGSEA, per germline. Trimming pared 4 bases from V and 9 bases from J, leaving 12 bases between. CDR3 length: 11 amino acids. This CDR3 reads CSVVIRAAQYF. The CDR3 region has the DNA TGCAGCGTTGTGATCCGAGCAGCCCAGTACTTC.

This clone was recorded once. This chain joins TRBV6-1 and TRBJ1-5; D not certain. From germline, CDR1 is MNHNS and CDR2 SASEGT. With 1 base removed from V and 1 base from J, the gap between germline ends came to 8 bases. This CDR3 is built from 15 residues. CDR3: CASSEEGKSNQPQHF. CDR3 coding DNA: TGTGCCAGCAGTGAAGAGGGAAAGAGCAATCAGCCCCAGCATTTT.

The chain uses TRBV27 and TRBJ1-6; D is undetermined. Germline V gene data show CDR1 as MNHEY and CDR2 as SMNVEV (reference sequence). Between the trimmed V and J ends, which lost 3 bases and 4 bases, there was a span of 7 bases. The CDR3 runs to 14 residues. In DNA form, the CDR3 reads TGTGCCAGCAGTTTTTCGGGGTATAATTCACCCCTCCACTTT. It codes for CASSFSGYNSPLHF.

This rearrangement joins TRBV5-1 to TRBJ2-6; 9 bases line up with TRBD1. In germline, CDR1 is SGHRS, CDR2 YFSETQ. This CDR3 spans 17 amino acids. V shed 2 bases and J 4 bases; nucleotides not matched to a gene: 7. The CDR3: CASSLLQGAPGANVLTF. CDR3 DNA sequence: TGCGCCAGCAGCTTATTACAGGGGGCGCCAGGGGCCAACGTCCTGACTTTC.

The chain has TRBV11-2 and TRBJ2-7, with 10 bases identical to TRBD2. Germline V gene lookup returns CDR1 SGHAT and CDR2 FQNNGV. Unmatched junction bases numbered 8, after V lost 5 bases and J lost 4 bases. This CDR3 comprises 15 residues. The CDR3 coding sequence is TGTGCCAGCAGCGCCAGCGGGAGGGCCGGATACGAGCAGTACTTC. The encoded protein is CASSASGRAGYEQYF.

The V and J genes are TRBV4-1 and TRBJ1-3; no definite D call. Germline V CDR1 and CDR2: MGHRA, YSYEKL. The CDR3 covers 13 residues. V shed 0 bases and J shed 12 bases, with 12 bases lying between them. The CDR3 loop is CASSQDEGPSIYF. In nucleotides, the CDR3 is TGCGCCAGCAGCCAAGATGAGGGCCCGAGCATATATTTT.

The chain has TRBV4-2 and TRBJ2-5; D is undetermined. Per germline, CDR1 LGHNA and CDR2 YNFKEQ. The CDR3 is 12 residues long. Trimming took off 0 bases at V and 10 bases at J, with 9 bases between the two ends. CDR3 region: CASSQDTSDQYF. The CDR3 DNA is TGTGCCAGCAGCCAAGATACGAGCGACCAGTACTTC.

The chain has TRBV5-1 and TRBJ1-6, with 9 bases fitting TRBD1. Germline V gene lookup returns CDR1 SGHRS and CDR2 YFSETQ. The CDR3 length is 14 residues. V shed 4 bases, J shed 7 bases, and the junction held 3 bases outside the gene matches. The CDR3 sequence: CASSPGTGNSPLHF. Written as DNA, the CDR3 is TGCGCCAGCAGCCCCGGGACAGGGAATTCACCCCTCCACTTT.

This rearrangement joins TRBV5-1 to TRBJ1-4; the D is unclear. The CDR3 runs to 14 residues. Per germline, CDR1 SGHRS and CDR2 YFSETQ. With 7 bases removed from V and 0 bases from J, the gap between germline ends came to 10 bases. Here the CDR3 reads CASSYGATNEKLFF. In nucleotides, the CDR3 is TGCGCCAGCTCGTATGGCGCAACTAATGAAAAACTGTTTTTT.

The V gene is TRBV5-1, the J gene TRBJ1-1, with TRBD1 identical over 9 bases. The germline V gene has CDR1 SGHRS and CDR2 YFSETQ. CDR3 size: 14 residues. The V gene end was trimmed by 3 bases and the J gene end by 1 base; junction bases not matched to a gene: 1. DNA of the CDR3: TGCGCCAGCAGCTCGGGACAGGGGAACACTGAAGCTTTCTTT. It encodes CASSSGQGNTEAFF. Looking up the rest from reference TRBV5-1 and TRBJ1-1 gives the full variable domain: KAGVTQTPRYLIKTRGQQVTLSCSPISGHRSVSWYQQTPGQGLQFLFEYFSETQRNKGNFPGRFSGRQFSNSRSEMNVSTLELGDSALYLCASSSGQGNTEAFFGQGTRLTVV.